Presented here are 26 T cell receptor beta chains from one specimen sequenced in a study of blood T cell repertoires in COVID-19. Profiling relied on immunoSEQ multiplex PCR, and the TCRdb table lists in-frame clones only, not all of them. The profile shows some 150,000 clones, roughly 83% of them singletons. Sequenced sample: peripheral blood. These receptors came from a woman aged 55-75 years with acute or convalescent COVID-19.

Details on this clone: Other nucleotide sequences in the sample specify the same CDR3. The chain recombines TRBV14 with TRBJ1-2; no firm D call. Germline V gene sequence: CDR1 SGHDN, CDR2 FVKESK. Between the trimmed V and J ends, which lost 1 base and 2 bases, there was a span of 5 bases. The CDR3 is made up of 13 amino acids. Written as DNA, the CDR3 is TGTGCCAGCAGCCAAGGGCAGAACTATGGCTACACCTTC. Its translation is CASSQGQNYGYTF.

The rearrangement joins TRBV24-1 to TRBJ1-5, with D possibly TRBD1 on 6 matching bases. Germline-derived CDR1 and CDR2 are KGHDR and SFDVKD. Trimming pared 6 bases from V and 4 bases from J, leaving 12 bases between. The CDR3 has 14 amino acids. The CDR3 spells CATSQGQPNQPQHF. In nucleotides, the CDR3 is TGTGCCACCAGTCAAGGACAGCCTAATCAGCCCCAGCATTTT.

The chain joins TRBV5-4 to TRBJ2-7, with D maybe TRBD1 (5 bases). Germline V gene sequence: CDR1 SGHNT, CDR2 YYREEE (reference sequence). This CDR3 is 13 amino acids long. Deletions cut 2 bases from V and 2 bases from J, with 8 bases between. In DNA, the CDR3 is TGTGCCAGCAGCTTATCAGGGACCTACGAGCAGTACGTC. It is translated as CASSLSGTYEQYV.

The chain joins TRBV5-1 to TRBJ1-2, with D uncertain. The CDR3 loop spans 15 amino acids. Germline V lookup: CDR1 SGHRS, CDR2 YFSETQ. With 3 bases removed from V and 3 bases from J, the gap between germline ends came to 15 bases. The CDR3 protein is CASSSMSGSDYGYTF. In DNA form, the CDR3 reads TGCGCCAGCAGCTCGATGAGCGGGTCTGACTATGGCTACACCTTC.

The chain joins TRBV5-6 to TRBJ1-1; D possibly corresponds to TRBD1 (6 bases). Trimming removed 4 bases from V and 1 base from J, with 8 bases in between. Per the germline V gene, CDR1 is SGHDT and CDR2 is YYEEEE. The CDR3 runs 13 residues. This CDR3 reads CASSMGQNTEAFF. The CDR3 bases are TGTGCCAGCAGCATGGGACAGAACACTGAAGCTTTCTTT. Drawing the rest from reference TRBV5-6 and TRBJ1-1, the complete variable domain is DAGVTQSPTHLIKTRGQQVTLRCSPKSGHDTVSWYQQALGQGPQFIFQYYEEEERQRGNFPDRFSGHQFPNYSSELNVNALLLGDSALYLCASSMGQNTEAFFGQGTRLTVV.

There are many counts of this clone. The chain employs TRBV25-1 and TRBJ2-1; 8 positions match TRBD1. Trimming cost V 5 bases and J 0 bases; bases outside gene matches: 9. The CDR3 contains 17 residues. Germline CDR1 and CDR2: MGHDK and SYGVNS. DNA of the CDR3: TGTGCCAGCAGTCCTTTGGGACAGGCAAGCTCCTACAATGAGCAGTTCTTC. Translating gives CASSPLGQASSYNEQFF.

This clone appeared a single time. The rearrangement uses TRBV6-5 and TRBJ1-3, with 12 bases identical to TRBD1. The CDR3 totals 15 residues. V shed 6 bases and J 4 bases; nucleotides not matched to a gene: 4. The germline V gene has CDR1 MNHEY and CDR2 SVGAGI. CDR3 nucleotide sequence: TGTGCCAGCAGGACCGGGACAGGGGGCGGAAACACCATATATTTT. This encodes CASRTGTGGGNTIYF.

This chain uses TRBV18 with TRBJ1-1; 8 nucleotides agree with TRBD1. Germline-derived CDR1 and CDR2 are KGHSH and LQKENI. This CDR3 is built from 16 residues. V gave up 4 bases and J gave up 0 bases; unmatched junction bases: 7. The CDR3 reads CASSQSGQGLNTEAFF. Here the CDR3 DNA reads TGTGCCAGCTCACAATCCGGACAGGGTTTGAACACTGAAGCTTTCTTT.

The chain carries TRBV3-1 (or the pseudogene TRBV3-2) and TRBJ1-5, with D unclear. This CDR3 comprises 12 residues. Germline CDR1 and CDR2: LGHDT and YNNKEL (reference sequence). Trimming cost V 2 bases and J 9 bases, with 8 bases left between them. The CDR3 sequence is CASSQPAGPQHF. CDR3 nucleotides: TGTGCCAGCAGCCAACCCGCGGGGCCCCAGCATTTT.

V and J are TRBV6-6 and TRBJ1-1, with TRBD1 as a possible D gene (5 bases). The CDR3 consists of 13 residues. Looked up from germline, CDR1 is MNHNY and CDR2 is SVGAGI (reference sequence). Trimming left V 8 bases short and J 1 base short, with 11 bases between. CDR3 sequence (DNA): TGTGCCAGCTCTCCGCAGGGGAACACTGAAGCTTTCTTT. Protein sequence: CASSPQGNTEAFF.

V is TRBV10-3 and J is TRBJ1-2; the match to TRBD1 covers 10 bases. Losses at the gene ends were 3 bases for V and 8 bases for J; bases not matched to a gene: 12. Germline CDR1 reads ENHRY; CDR2 reads SYGVKD. The CDR3 is made up of 16 amino acids. The CDR3 DNA is TGTGCCATCAGTGAACCGGGTCGAGGGACAGGGGTCGGCTACACCTTC. Its translation is CAISEPGRGTGVGYTF.

CDR3 coding DNA: TGTGCCAGCAGCGTGACAGCCAACTATGGCTACACCTTC. It codes for CASSVTANYGYTF. J is TRBJ1-2 and V is TRBV3-1 (or the pseudogene TRBV3-2), with D possibly TRBD1 on 5 matching bases. The germline V and J ends were trimmed by 5 bases and 2 bases, with 9 bases remaining between them. The CDR3 has 13 residues. Germline CDR1 reads LGHDT; CDR2 reads YNNKEL (reference sequence).

This rearrangement joins TRBV6-5 to TRBJ1-1, with 9 bases identical to TRBD1. CDR1 MNHEY and CDR2 SVGAGI come from the germline V gene. The length of the CDR3 is 14 residues. V dropped 8 bases and J dropped 2; count of bases not matched to a gene: 6. The CDR3 region is CASLGGQGNTEAFF. The CDR3 nucleotides read TGTGCCAGCCTCGGGGGACAGGGTAACACTGAAGCTTTCTTT.

The rearrangement joins TRBV6-5 to TRBJ1-2; 11 positions agree with TRBD1. This CDR3 contains 15 residues. Germline assignment: CDR1 MNHEY and CDR2 SVGAGI. V lost 7 bases, J lost 4 bases, and 8 bases stayed unmatched. CDR3 bases: TGTGCCAGCACCGAGGGACAGGGGGTGCCCTATGGCTACACCTTC. This encodes CASTEGQGVPYGYTF.

The chain joins TRBV5-4 to TRBJ1-2; 7 nucleotides match TRBD1. The germline V gene encodes CDR1 SGHNT and CDR2 YYREEE (reference sequence). After removal of 2 bases from V and 8 bases from J, the junction contained 9 bases not matched to a gene. The CDR3 is made up of 14 amino acids. Written as DNA, the CDR3 is TGTGCCAGCAGCTTACAGGGGCGGTTTAGGGGCTACACCTTC. It yields the protein CASSLQGRFRGYTF.

The gene calls are TRBV7-9 and TRBJ2-3; possibly TRBD1 for D (6 bases). The CDR3 has 15 residues. The V and J ends lost 5 bases and 0 bases respectively, with 12 bases between them. Germline values: CDR1 SEHNR, CDR2 FQNEAQ (reference sequence). CDR3 protein: CASSPRGTSTDTQYF. CDR3 DNA: TGTGCCAGCAGCCCCAGGGGCACTAGCACAGATACGCAGTATTTT.

V gene TRBV29-1 combines with J gene TRBJ2-1, with a weak D call TRBD2 (5 bases). This CDR3 is 12 amino acids long. Trimming shortened V by 7 bases and J by 9 bases, and 16 bases separated the two germline ends. In germline, CDR1 is SQVTM, CDR2 ANQGSEA. In DNA form, the CDR3 reads TGCAGCGGCTCAAAATCCCGGGGTGAGCAGTTCTTC. It encodes CSGSKSRGEQFF.

This clone was recorded only once. The genes are TRBV18 and TRBJ2-1; 12 positions agree with TRBD2. Germline CDR1 and CDR2: KGHSH and LQKENI. The V segment lost 3 bases and the J segment 0 bases; nucleotides outside the gene matches: 9. The CDR3 totals 19 residues. The CDR3 sequence is CASSPAGLAGGGSYNEQFF. DNA of the CDR3: TGTGCCAGCTCACCCGCGGGGCTAGCGGGGGGGGGCTCCTACAATGAGCAGTTCTTC.

The chain combines TRBV6-5 with TRBJ1-2, with TRBD1 identical over 7 bases. In germline, CDR1 is MNHEY, CDR2 SVGAGI. This CDR3 spans 14 amino acids. The V gene end was trimmed by 5 bases and the J gene end by 8 bases; junction bases not matched to a gene: 11. The DNA for the CDR3 is TGTGCCAGCAGTCCCCAGACAGGGTACCGGGGCTACACCTTC. Translation gives CASSPQTGYRGYTF.

V is TRBV18 and J is TRBJ1-2; tentatively, D is TRBD1 (5 bases). The germline V gene has CDR1 KGHSH and CDR2 LQKENI. CDR3 length: 13 amino acids. The V end was cut by 6 bases, the J end by 5 bases, with 13 bases between. CDR3 in DNA: TGTGCCAGCTCCGAGGCGCGACAGTATGGCTACACCTTC. Amino acid sequence: CASSEARQYGYTF.

The rearrangement uses TRBV5-1 and TRBJ1-5; 9 nucleotides align to TRBD1. From germline, CDR1 is SGHRS and CDR2 YFSETQ. J was trimmed by 8 bases and V by 5 bases; bases with no gene match: 5. CDR3 length: 13 residues. In DNA form, the CDR3 reads TGCGCCAGCAGTTTACGACAGGGGGAGCCCCAGCATTTT. Translating gives CASSLRQGEPQHF.

The chain uses TRBV18 and TRBJ2-1, with 8 bases aligning to TRBD1. CDR3 length: 13 residues. The trim removed 3 bases at V and 9 bases at J, leaving 4 bases unmatched. Germline V CDR1 and CDR2: KGHSH, LQKENI. CDR3 region: CASSPTGGVEQFF. The CDR3, as DNA: TGTGCCAGCTCACCCACAGGGGGTGTTGAGCAGTTCTTC.

In its sample, this clone was seen a few times. The V gene is TRBV27, the J gene TRBJ1-1; D remains unclear. The V gene's germline CDR1 is MNHEY and CDR2 SMNVEV (reference sequence). With 5 bases removed from V and 11 bases from J, the gap between germline ends came to 15 bases. The CDR3 sequence is 12 residues long. CDR3 sequence reads: CASSGRLGSAFF. CDR3 DNA: TGTGCCAGCAGTGGTCGACTAGGCTCGGCTTTCTTT.

This rearrangement joins TRBV28 to TRBJ1-1; TRBD1 is a possible D gene (5 bases). Trimming stripped 3 bases from V and 1 base from J, with 9 bases between. This CDR3 has 14 residues. CDR1 and CDR2 from the germline V gene are MDHEN and SYDVKM. The CDR3 protein is CASSLGQRNTEAFF. In DNA, the CDR3 is TGTGCCAGCAGTTTGGGGCAGAGGAACACTGAAGCTTTCTTT. Based on the CDR3 plus reference TRBV28 and TRBJ1-1, the full variable domain is DVKVTQSSRYLVKRTGEKVFLECVQDMDHENMFWYRQDPGLGLRLIYFSYDVKMKEKGDIPEGYSVSREKKERFSLILESASTNQTSMYLCASSLGQRNTEAFFGQGTRLTVV.

The rearrangement uses TRBV3-1 (or the pseudogene TRBV3-2) and TRBJ1-5; 8 bases match TRBD1. CDR3 length: 12 residues. Looked up from germline, CDR1 is LGHDT and CDR2 is YNNKEL (reference sequence). V trimming: 1 base; J trimming: 14 bases; junction bases outside the gene matches: 4. The CDR3 nucleotides read TGTGCCAGCAGCCAAGGACAGGGGAATGAGCATTTT. It specifies CASSQGQGNEHF.

The chain recombines TRBV19 with TRBJ1-1; D gene unclear. The length of the CDR3 is 13 residues. Germline CDR1 is LNHDA and CDR2 is SQIVND (reference sequence). Trimming cost V 8 bases and J 4 bases, with 14 bases left between them. CDR3 loop: CASGWRVGTEAFF. The CDR3 coding sequence is TGTGCCAGTGGGTGGAGGGTTGGCACTGAAGCTTTCTTT. Filled out from reference TRBV19 and TRBJ1-1, the complete variable domain reads DGGITQSPKYLFRKEGQNVTLSCEQNLNHDAMYWYRQDPGQGLRLIYYSQIVNDFQKGDIAEGYSVSREKKESFPLTVTSAQKNPTAFYLCASGWRVGTEAFFGQGTRLTVV.